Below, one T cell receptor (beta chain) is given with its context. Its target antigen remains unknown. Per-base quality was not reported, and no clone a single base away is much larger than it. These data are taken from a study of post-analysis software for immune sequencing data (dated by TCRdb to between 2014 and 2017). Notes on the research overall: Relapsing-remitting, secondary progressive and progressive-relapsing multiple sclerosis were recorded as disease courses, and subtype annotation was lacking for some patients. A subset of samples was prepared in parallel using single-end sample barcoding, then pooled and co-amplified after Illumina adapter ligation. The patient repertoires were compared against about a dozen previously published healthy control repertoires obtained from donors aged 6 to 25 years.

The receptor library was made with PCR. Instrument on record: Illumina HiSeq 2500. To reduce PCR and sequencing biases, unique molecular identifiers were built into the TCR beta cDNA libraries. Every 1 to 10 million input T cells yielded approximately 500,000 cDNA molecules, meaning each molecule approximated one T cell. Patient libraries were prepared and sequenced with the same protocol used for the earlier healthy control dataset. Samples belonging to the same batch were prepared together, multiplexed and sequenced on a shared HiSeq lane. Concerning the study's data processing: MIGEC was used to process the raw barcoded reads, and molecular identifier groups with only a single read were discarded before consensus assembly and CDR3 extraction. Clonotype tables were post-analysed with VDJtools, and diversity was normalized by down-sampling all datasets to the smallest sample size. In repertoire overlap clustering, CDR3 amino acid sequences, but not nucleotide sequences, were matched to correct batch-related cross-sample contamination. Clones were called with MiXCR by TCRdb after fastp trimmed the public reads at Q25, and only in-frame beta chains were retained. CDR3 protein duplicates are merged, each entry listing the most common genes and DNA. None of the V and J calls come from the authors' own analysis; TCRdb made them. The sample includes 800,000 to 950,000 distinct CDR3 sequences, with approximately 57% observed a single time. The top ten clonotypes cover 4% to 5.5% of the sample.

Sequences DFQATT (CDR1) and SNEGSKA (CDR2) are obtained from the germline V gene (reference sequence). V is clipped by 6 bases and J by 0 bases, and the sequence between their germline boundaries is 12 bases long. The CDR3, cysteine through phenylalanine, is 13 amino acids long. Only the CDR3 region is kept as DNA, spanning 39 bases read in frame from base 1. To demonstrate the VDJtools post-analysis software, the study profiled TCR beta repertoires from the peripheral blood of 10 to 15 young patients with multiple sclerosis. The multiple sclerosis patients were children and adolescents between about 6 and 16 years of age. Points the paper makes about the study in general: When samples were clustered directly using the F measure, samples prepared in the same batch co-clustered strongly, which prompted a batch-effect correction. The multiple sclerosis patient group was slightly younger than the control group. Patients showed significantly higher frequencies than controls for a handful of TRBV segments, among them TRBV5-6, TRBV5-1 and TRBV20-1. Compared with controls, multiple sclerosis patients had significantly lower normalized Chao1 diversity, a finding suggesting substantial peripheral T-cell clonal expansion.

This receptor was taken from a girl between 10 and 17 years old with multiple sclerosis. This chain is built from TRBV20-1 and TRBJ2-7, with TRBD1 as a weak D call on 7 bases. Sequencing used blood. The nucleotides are TGCAGTGCCAGGGGGGAGAGCTCCTACGAGCAGTACTTC. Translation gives CSARGESSYEQYF.